This TCR beta chain was captured in a study of cytomegalovirus exposure and HLA in healthy donors. Researchers ran the PCR with 60 Vbeta and 13 Jbeta primers. Clones were sequenced by immunoSEQ multiplex PCR, and TCRdb holds only the in-frame ones, with some missing. The repertoire holds about 160,000 clones, with around 79% as singletons. The CDR3 runs 13 residues. Germline values: CDR1 MNHEY, CDR2 SVGAGI. V was trimmed by 6 bases and J by 8 bases, leaving 16 bases between them. The TCR originated in a male donor in good health and CMV-seropositive. This chain joins TRBV6-5 and TRBJ1-2; a weak D match, TRBD1 (5 bases). The source material was PBMCs. The CDR3 region is CASREGPPGGYTF. CDR3 sequence (DNA): TGTGCCAGCAGGGAGGGACCGCCGGGGGGCTACACCTTC.